The 23 T cell receptor beta chains reported below all come from one sample, sequenced in a study of response to subunit inactivated influenza vaccine. In TCRdb, the RT-PCR reads were re-called with MiXCR into one record per CDR3 protein. The table includes just under 550,000 distinct CDR3 sequences, 20% to 25% detected once. This sample was also put to use in a study of T cells expressing NK-cell markers. That work states: With UMIs, 5'RACE template switching was used to make TCR beta cDNA.

The sequencing here drew on CD4+ T cells sorted from PBMCs, taken 11 to 12 days after vaccination. These receptors all stem from a man in his fifties or sixties who received an inactivated influenza vaccine.

This clonotype was counted a few times. The rearrangement joins TRBV15 to TRBJ2-1; D is unresolved. Per germline, CDR1 LNHNV and CDR2 YYDKDF (reference sequence). The CDR3 length is 14 residues. The V gene lost 0 bases and the J gene lost 5 bases, with 8 bases spanning the gap. Here the CDR3 reads CATSRDHWDNEQFF. The CDR3 DNA follows: TGTGCCACCAGCAGAGATCACTGGGACAATGAGCAGTTCTTC.

A few counts support this clonotype. This sequence joins TRBV3-1 and TRBJ1-4; a weak D match, TRBD1 (5 bases). Germline V gives CDR1 LGHDT, CDR2 YNNKEL (reference sequence). The CDR3 sequence is 13 residues long. The ends were cut back, 4 bases at V and 8 bases at J, with 11 bases in the middle. CDR3 in amino acids: CASSPTWDEKLFF. DNA of the CDR3: TGTGCCAGCAGCCCAACGTGGGACGAAAAACTGTTTTTT.

The chain recombines TRBV20-1 with TRBJ2-1; TRBD2 matches at 8 bases. The CDR3 has 15 amino acids. Germline CDR1 and CDR2: DFQATT and SNEGSKA (reference sequence). V lost 4 bases, J lost 9 bases, and 14 bases stayed unmatched. CDR3 residues: CSATKAGADRGEQFF. In DNA, the CDR3 is TGCAGTGCTACAAAAGCGGGAGCCGATCGGGGTGAGCAGTTCTTC.

A few counts support this clonotype. The gene calls are TRBV7-3 and TRBJ2-5, with D uncertain. CDR1 SGHTA and CDR2 FQGTGA come from the germline V gene. The V end was cut by 0 bases, the J end by 4 bases, with 12 bases between. The CDR3 sequence is 15 residues long. The CDR3 DNA reads as TGTGCCAGCAGCTTAACGGGTTCTAGTCGAGAGACCCAGTACTTC. Translation: CASSLTGSSRETQYF.

This clonotype was picked up a small number of times. The CDR3 loop is CASSPFEGSYNSPLHF. The DNA for the CDR3 is TGTGCCAGCTCACCATTCGAGGGGTCCTATAATTCACCCCTCCACTTT. The chain carries TRBV18 and TRBJ1-6, with a possible D match to TRBD1 (5 bases). CDR3 length equals 16 residues. Trimming pared 2 bases from V and 1 base from J, leaving 9 bases between. Germline CDR1 reads KGHSH; CDR2 reads LQKENI.

V gene TRBV20-1 combines with J gene TRBJ1-1, with 8 bases that match TRBD1. This CDR3 spans 13 amino acids. Germline V gene data show CDR1 as DFQATT and CDR2 as SNEGSKA (reference sequence). After removal of 3 bases from V and 6 bases from J, the junction contained 6 bases not matched to a gene. CDR3 nucleotides: TGCAGTGCTAGCCAGGGGGCGAAACCTGAAGCTTTCTTT. Protein product: CSASQGAKPEAFF.

This clonotype was picked up one time. A much larger clone differs from this one at a single base, so this may be a read error. The rearrangement links TRBV5-1 to TRBJ1-1, with a tentative D call TRBD1 (5 bases). Germline lookup yields CDR1 SGHRS and CDR2 YFSETQ. This CDR3 is 13 amino acids long. Written as DNA, the CDR3 is TGCGACAGCAGCTTAGAAAGGGGTACTGAAGCTTTCTTT. Translation gives CDSSLERGTEAFF.

This clonotype was counted at least ten times. The chain employs TRBV12-3 or TRBV12-4 and TRBJ2-3, with D perhaps matching TRBD2 (6 bases). With 7 bases removed from V and 0 bases from J, the gap between germline ends came to 14 bases. CDR3 size: 15 residues. CDR3 in amino acids: CASTSGTASTDTQYF. The CDR3, as DNA: TGTGCCAGCACTTCCGGGACTGCAAGCACAGATACGCAGTATTTT.

This clonotype came up many times. The chain combines TRBV11-2 with TRBJ1-1; 12 bases line up with TRBD1. J gave up 4 bases and V 5 bases, and 2 bases lay outside the gene matches. CDR1 and CDR2 from the germline V gene are SGHAT and FQNNGV. The CDR3 loop spans 14 amino acids. CDR3 loop: CASSTGQGATEAFF. The CDR3 DNA sequence: TGTGCCAGCAGCACGGGACAGGGGGCCACTGAAGCTTTCTTT.

Only a few counts were recorded for this clonotype. The chain couples TRBV6-6 to TRBJ2-1, with a weak D call TRBD1 (5 bases). Germline assignment: CDR1 MNHNY and CDR2 SVGAGI (reference sequence). Trimming took 7 bases from V and 8 from J, leaving 9 bases between them. CDR3 length equals 11 residues. In DNA, the CDR3 is TGTGCCAGCAATAGGGGATATGAGCAGTTCTTC. Its protein product is CASNRGYEQFF.

The chain couples TRBV5-6 to TRBJ2-5, with D perhaps TRBD1 (5 bases). V was clipped by 4 bases and J by 5 bases, with 18 bases between them. The CDR3 covers 15 residues. Germline values: CDR1 SGHDT, CDR2 YYEEEE. The CDR3 nucleotides are TGTGCCAGCAGCCTGGGATCGACAGTAGGCGAGACCCAGTACTTC. Residues: CASSLGSTVGETQYF.

The sample holds a few counts of this clonotype. The gene calls are TRBV5-1 and TRBJ1-4, with TRBD1 identical over 10 bases. The CDR3 contains 14 residues. The germline CDR1 and CDR2 sequences are SGHRS and YFSETQ. V lost 6 bases, J lost 8 bases, and 7 bases stayed unmatched. As DNA, the CDR3 is TGCGCCAGCAACCCGGGACAGGGGATGGAAAAACTGTTTTTT. Its protein is CASNPGQGMEKLFF.

This clonotype has a handful of counts. The chain joins TRBV5-4 to TRBJ2-7, with 9 bases fitting TRBD2. This CDR3 has 12 residues. Germline V gene lookup returns CDR1 SGHNT and CDR2 YYREEE (reference sequence). V gave up 2 bases and J gave up 7 bases; unmatched junction bases: 1. CDR3 nucleotide sequence: TGTGCCAGCAGCTTTCTAGCGGGGGAGCAGTACTTC. It codes for CASSFLAGEQYF.

The V call is TRBV6-2 or TRBV6-3, the J call TRBJ2-3, with D possibly TRBD2 on 6 matching bases. The CDR3 has 15 residues. The V end was cut by 6 bases, the J end by 0 bases, with 13 bases between. Germline values: CDR1 MNHEY, CDR2 SVGEGT. In nucleotides, the CDR3 is TGTGCCAGCAGCCTTAGCGGAACTAGCACAGATACGCAGTATTTT. Residues: CASSLSGTSTDTQYF.

This clonotype has only a few counts. The chain has TRBV6-4 and TRBJ1-6, with 9 bases fitting TRBD1. Trimming removed 6 bases from V and 10 bases from J; junction bases left unmatched: 4. Germline V gives CDR1 MRHNA, CDR2 SNTAGT. The CDR3 is 13 residues long. CDR3 bases: TGTGCCAGCAGCAGGACAGGGGCATCACCCCTCCACTTT. It codes for CASSRTGASPLHF.

The J gene is TRBJ2-7, the V gene TRBV20-1; maybe TRBD2 (7 bases). V gave up 6 bases and J gave up 1 base, with 19 bases separating them. This CDR3 has 15 amino acids. Germline-derived CDR1 and CDR2 are DFQATT and SNEGSKA (reference sequence). The CDR3 DNA reads as TGCAGTGCCCCTAAGGGGGGGTCGACATCCTACGAGCAGTACTTC. As protein: CSAPKGGSTSYEQYF.

This clonotype appeared many times. The chain couples TRBV20-1 to TRBJ2-3; a weak D match, TRBD2 (6 bases). The CDR3 consists of 15 residues. CDR1 DFQATT and CDR2 SNEGSKA come from the germline V gene (reference sequence). V lost 0 bases, J lost 1 base, and 11 bases lay in between. CDR3 in amino acids: CSARDGASGTDTQYF. In DNA, the CDR3 is TGCAGTGCTAGAGATGGTGCTAGCGGCACAGATACGCAGTATTTT.

This clonotype was counted a few times. This chain links TRBV24-1 with TRBJ2-2; D is undetermined. Germline CDR1 and CDR2: KGHDR and SFDVKD. Trimming left V 4 bases short and J 1 base short, with 3 bases between. This CDR3 contains 13 residues. This CDR3 reads CATSEENTGELFF. The DNA for the CDR3 is TGTGCCACCAGTGAGGAGAACACCGGGGAGCTGTTTTTT.

The J gene is TRBJ2-5, the V gene TRBV6-1; tentatively, D is TRBD2 (5 bases). The V and J ends lost 5 bases and 1 base respectively, with 14 bases between them. This CDR3 is built from 15 residues. Germline CDR1 MNHNS, CDR2 SASEGT. As DNA, the CDR3 is TGTGCCAGCAGTCCCGGTCTAGGGAGCCAAGAGACCCAGTACTTC. Protein sequence: CASSPGLGSQETQYF.

This clonotype was observed a few times. This sequence joins TRBV7-8 and TRBJ2-1; D may be TRBD1 (6 bases). Germline CDR1 and CDR2: SGHVS and FQNEAQ. This CDR3 is built from 15 residues. Trimming left V 5 bases short and J 2 bases short, with 13 bases between. The CDR3 protein is CASSPGALPYNEQFF. The CDR3 DNA reads as TGTGCCAGCAGCCCAGGGGCGCTACCCTACAATGAGCAGTTCTTC.

This clonotype was seen a handful of times. The J gene is TRBJ1-6, the V gene TRBV20-1; D may be TRBD1 (5 bases). Deletions cut 3 bases from V and 7 bases from J, with 10 bases between. The CDR3 runs 13 residues. The V gene's germline CDR1 is DFQATT and CDR2 SNEGSKA (reference sequence). CDR3 region: CSASGARNSPLHF. In nucleotides, the CDR3 is TGCAGTGCTAGCGGGGCCCGAAATTCACCCCTCCACTTT.

The chain couples TRBV28 to TRBJ2-2; 8 bases map to TRBD1. The V segment lost 5 bases and the J segment 6 bases; nucleotides outside the gene matches: 8. CDR1 and CDR2 from the germline V gene are MDHEN and SYDVKM. This CDR3 has 15 amino acids. In nucleotides, the CDR3 is TGTGCCAGCAGTCCACTGGCACAGGGGGCCGGGGAGCTGTTTTTT. Protein sequence: CASSPLAQGAGELFF.

In this sample, this clonotype turned up a few times. V is TRBV4-2 and J is TRBJ2-7; TRBD2 agrees at 7 bases. V lost 0 bases, J lost 0 bases, and 5 bases stayed unmatched. The CDR3 has 16 residues. CDR1 LGHNA and CDR2 YNFKEQ come from the germline V gene. The CDR3 region is CASSQDVGRSSYEQYF. CDR3 in DNA: TGTGCCAGCAGCCAAGATGTCGGGAGGAGCTCCTACGAGCAGTACTTC.